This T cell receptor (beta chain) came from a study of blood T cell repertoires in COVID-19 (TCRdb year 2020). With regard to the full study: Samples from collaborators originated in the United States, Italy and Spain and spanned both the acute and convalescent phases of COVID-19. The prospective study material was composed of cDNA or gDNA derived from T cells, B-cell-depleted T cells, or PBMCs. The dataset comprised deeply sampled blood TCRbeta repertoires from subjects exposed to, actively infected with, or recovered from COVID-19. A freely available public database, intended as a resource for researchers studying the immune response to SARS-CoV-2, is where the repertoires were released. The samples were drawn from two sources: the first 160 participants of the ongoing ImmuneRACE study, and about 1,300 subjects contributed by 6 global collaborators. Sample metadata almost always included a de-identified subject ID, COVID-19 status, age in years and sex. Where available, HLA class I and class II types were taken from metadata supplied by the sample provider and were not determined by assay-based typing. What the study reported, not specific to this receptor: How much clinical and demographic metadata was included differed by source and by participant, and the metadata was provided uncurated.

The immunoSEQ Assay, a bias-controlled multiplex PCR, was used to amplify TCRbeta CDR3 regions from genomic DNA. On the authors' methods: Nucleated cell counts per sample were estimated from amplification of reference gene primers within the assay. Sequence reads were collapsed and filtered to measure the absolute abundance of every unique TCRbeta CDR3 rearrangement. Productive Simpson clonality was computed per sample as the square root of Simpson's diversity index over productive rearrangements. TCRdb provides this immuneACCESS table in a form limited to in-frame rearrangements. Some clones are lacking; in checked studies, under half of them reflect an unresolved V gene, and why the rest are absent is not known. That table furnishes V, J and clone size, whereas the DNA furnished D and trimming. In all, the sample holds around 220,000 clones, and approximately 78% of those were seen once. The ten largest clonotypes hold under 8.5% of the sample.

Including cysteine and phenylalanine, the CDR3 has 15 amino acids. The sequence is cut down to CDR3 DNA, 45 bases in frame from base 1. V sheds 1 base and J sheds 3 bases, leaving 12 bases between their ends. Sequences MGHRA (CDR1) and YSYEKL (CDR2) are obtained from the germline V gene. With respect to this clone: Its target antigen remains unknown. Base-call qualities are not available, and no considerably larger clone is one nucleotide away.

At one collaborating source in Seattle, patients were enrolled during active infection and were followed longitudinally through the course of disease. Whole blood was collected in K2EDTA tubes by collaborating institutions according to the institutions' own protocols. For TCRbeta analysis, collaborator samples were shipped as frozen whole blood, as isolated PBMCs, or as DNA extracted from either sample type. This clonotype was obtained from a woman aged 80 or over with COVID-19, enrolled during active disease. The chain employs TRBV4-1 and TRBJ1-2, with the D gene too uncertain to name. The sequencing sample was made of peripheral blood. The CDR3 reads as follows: CASSQAGGSYYGYTF. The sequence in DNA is TGCGCCAGCAGCCAAGCAGGTGGTTCCTACTATGGCTACACCTTC.